The 30 T cell receptor beta chains listed next were all sequenced from one sample in a study of CD8+ T cells in alopecia areata. The pooled cutaneous lymph node cells were sorted using several markers (CD4, CD8alpha, NKG2D, NKG2ACE and others). Extracted RNA was reverse transcribed, and the resulting cDNA served as sequencing template. The table came from immunoSEQ multiplex PCR; TCRdb's copy has only in-frame clones and leaves some out. This sample carries about 270,000 clones, none of them present only once. Sequenced: CD4+ T cells sorted from a lymph node. Receptor source: a C3H/HeJ mouse with alopecia areata. Mouse strain MHC haplotype: H2-k.

Many counts were recorded for this clone. Mouse gene names apply. Read data end 4 residues before the CDR3 end; the end is taken from the germline J gene. Other DNA sequences from this sample encode an identical CDR3 as well. This rearrangement joins TRBV19 to TRBJ2-7; 7 bases match TRBD1. There are 14 residues in the CDR3. After removal of 1 base from V and 0 bases from J, the junction contained 1 base not matched to a gene. Per germline, CDR1 FNHDT and CDR2 SITEND (reference sequence). The CDR3 loop is CASSIRDSSYEQYF. The DNA read from the CDR3 is TGTGCCAGCAGTATAAGGGACAGCTCCTAT. The full variable domain, completed using reference TRBV19 and TRBJ2-7, is GGIITQTPKFLIGQEGQKLTLKCQQNFNHDTMYWYRQDSGKGLRLIYYSITENDLQKGDLSEGYDASREKKSSFSLTVTSAQKNEMAVFLCASSIRDSSYEQYFGPGTRLTVL.

Only a few counts were recorded for this clone. Gene names and germline match the mouse. The read comes to an end 4 residues before the CDR3 does, leaving the germline J gene to fill in the end. This chain uses TRBV29 with TRBJ2-1; 7 bases fit TRBD2. CDR1 and CDR2 (germline): MSHET, SYDVDS. After removal of 3 bases from V and 6 bases from J, the junction contained 8 bases not matched to a gene. This CDR3 region has 15 residues. CDR3 DNA (partial): TGTGCTAGCAGTTTCTTGGGGGGAGGCCTTGCT. Translation: CASSFLGGGLA. The CDR3, in full, reads CASSFLGGGLAEQFF.

With respect to this clone: Gene and germline names: mouse. The read ends 3 residues shy of where the CDR3 ends; the end is completed using the germline J gene. At the DNA level, this CDR3 is encoded by other sequences in the same sample as well. The V and J genes are TRBV13-3 and TRBJ1-6, with D perhaps TRBD1 (6 bases). TRBJ1-6 is given ORF status, its function remaining uncertain. Deletions cut 3 bases from V and 4 bases from J, with 8 bases between. This CDR3 comprises 14 residues. Germline V gene sequence: CDR1 NNHDY, CDR2 SYVADS. The sequenced part of the CDR3 DNA is TGTGCCAGCAGTGCAGGGGTTTATAATTCGCCC. Amino acid sequence: CASSAGVYNSP. The whole CDR3 sequence reads CASSAGVYNSPLYF.

As concerns this clone: Gene names follow the mouse nomenclature. The observed sequence ends 4 residues before the CDR3 terminus, with the missing tail filled in from the germline J gene. V is TRBV19 and J is TRBJ2-5, with a possible D match to TRBD1 (5 bases). CDR1 is FNHDT and CDR2 is SITEND in the germline V gene (reference sequence). This CDR3 is 14 amino acids long. V lost 2 bases, J lost 2 bases, and 9 bases lay in between. The CDR3 protein is CASSMEGSQDTQYF. The CDR3 bases that were read are TGTGCCAGCAGTATGGAGGGGTCCCAAGAC.

In regard to this clone: The listed genes are named as in mouse. The CDR3 extends 4 residues past the end of the read, so its final part is completed from the germline J gene. V and J are TRBV13-1 and TRBJ1-2, with D perhaps matching TRBD1 (5 bases). Trimming took off 2 bases at V and 1 base at J, with 12 bases between the two ends. Germline V gene lookup returns CDR1 NSHNY and CDR2 SYGAGN. The CDR3 is made up of 15 amino acids. The DNA read from the CDR3 is TGTGCCAGCAGTGAAGGCCGGGGGGGAAACTCC. Amino acids: CASSEGRGGNS. The full CDR3 reads CASSEGRGGNSDYTF.

As regards this clone: All gene names here are mouse names. Read data end 4 residues before the CDR3 end; the end is taken from the germline J gene. V is TRBV14 and J is TRBJ2-5; TRBD1 might be the D (5 bases). Germline V gene lookup returns CDR1 SGHDT and CDR2 FRDEAV. This CDR3 is 13 amino acids long. The CDR3 region is CASSPDKGDTQYF. The part of the CDR3 DNA that was read is TGTGCCAGCAGTCCGGACAAGGGGGAC.

This clone was picked up a small number of times. Genes and germline come from the mouse. Sequencing ends 4 residues short of the CDR3 end; the germline J gene provides the rest. The rearrangement links TRBV19 to TRBJ2-3, with 7 bases matching TRBD2. V lost 5 bases to trimming and J lost 0 bases; unmatched junction nucleotides: 3. CDR3 size: 14 residues. CDR1 is FNHDT, CDR2 SITEND, per germline (reference sequence). CDR3: CASRAGGSAETLYF. The sequenced CDR3 bases are TGTGCCAGCAGGGCTGGGGGAAGTGCAGAA.

In the case of this clone: Gene names follow the mouse nomenclature. The CDR3 extends 4 residues past the end of the read, so its final part is completed from the germline J gene. The chain links TRBV31 to TRBJ2-2; TRBD1 matches at 9 bases. In germline, CDR1 is GKSSPN, CDR2 SITVG. J lost 1 base, V lost 2 bases, and 2 bases had no gene match. The CDR3 is 15 residues long. The part of the CDR3 DNA that was read is TGTGCCTGGAGTGGGGACAGGGAAAACACCGGG. Amino acid sequence: CAWSGDRENTG. The full CDR3 reads CAWSGDRENTGQLYF.

This clone was picked up a small number of times. Gene names and germline refer to mouse. Sequencing ends 3 residues short of the CDR3 end; the germline J gene provides the rest. This chain connects TRBV5 to TRBJ1-6; possible D gene TRBD1, 5 bases. TRBJ1-6 is marked as an open reading frame, function uncertain. Germline loops: CDR1 LGHNA, CDR2 YNLKQL (reference sequence). The CDR3 loop spans 15 amino acids. The V end was cut by 2 bases, the J end by 2 bases, with 7 bases between. The part of the CDR3 DNA that was read is TGTGCCAGCAGCCAACAGGGTCCCTATAATTCGCCC. Translation gives CASSQQGPYNSP. The whole CDR3 sequence reads CASSQQGPYNSPLYF.

Comment on this clone: Genes and germline come from the mouse. The read ends 4 residues before the CDR3 terminus; that terminus is restored from the germline J gene. The V call is TRBV19, the J call TRBJ2-3, with 7 nucleotides matching TRBD1. Trimming at V came to 3 bases and at J to 3 bases, leaving 7 bases not matched to a gene. CDR1 is FNHDT, CDR2 SITEND, per germline (reference sequence). This CDR3 is built from 15 residues. The CDR3 here is CASSTTGVGAETLYF. The covered CDR3 bases are TGTGCCAGCAGTACCACAGGGGTTGGAGCAGAA. The whole variable domain, filled in from reference TRBV19 and TRBJ2-3, reads GGIITQTPKFLIGQEGQKLTLKCQQNFNHDTMYWYRQDSGKGLRLIYYSITENDLQKGDLSEGYDASREKKSSFSLTVTSAQKNEMAVFLCASSTTGVGAETLYFGSGTRLTVL.

This clone was seen repeatedly, ten times or more. Gene names are the mouse ones. The sequence runs out 4 residues before the end of the CDR3; the remainder is reconstructed from the germline J gene. The rearrangement joins TRBV17 to TRBJ2-1; D gene uncertain. Germline-derived CDR1 and CDR2 are MNHDT and YYDKIL. The CDR3 is 15 amino acids. Trimming shortened V by 0 bases and J by 0 bases, and 6 bases separated the two germline ends. The CDR3 DNA, read in part, is TGTGCTAGCAGTAGAGATTTTGGTAACTATGCT. As protein: CASSRDFGNYA. In full, the CDR3 is CASSRDFGNYAEQFF.

This clone was observed a handful of times. Gene names are mouse gene names. The same CDR3 can be traced to other DNA sequences in this sample. CDR3 DNA, as far as it was read: TGCACCTGCAGTGCAGCGGGGGGAAACTATGCT. The encoded protein is CTCSAAGGNYA. The CDR3, in full, reads CTCSAAGGNYAEQFF. The chain combines TRBV1 with TRBJ2-1, with D possibly TRBD2 on 6 matching bases. From the germline J gene comes the end of the CDR3, since the read stops 4 residues before it. Germline V gene lookup returns CDR1 NSQYPW and CDR2 LRSPGD (reference sequence). CDR3 size: 15 residues. The V gene lost 1 base and the J gene lost 1 base, with 8 bases spanning the gap.

On this clone: Genes here carry mouse names. Sequencing ends 4 residues short of the CDR3 end; the germline J gene provides the rest. The rearrangement uses TRBV5 and TRBJ2-7; D is unresolved. The CDR3 length is 13 residues. Germline-derived CDR1 and CDR2 are LGHNA and YNLKQL (reference sequence). The CDR3 sequence is CASSQEERDEQYF. The part of the CDR3 DNA that was read is TGTGCCAGCAGCCAAGAGGAAAGGGAT.

This clone was detected a few times. Gene names refer to mouse genes. The DNA ends 4 residues before the CDR3 does, and the rest of the CDR3 is filled in from the germline J gene. This chain links TRBV13-3 with TRBJ2-3; 7 positions match TRBD1. J gave up 0 bases and V 5 bases, and 3 bases lay outside the gene matches. CDR3 length equals 14 residues. Germline V gene lookup returns CDR1 NNHDY and CDR2 SYVADS. The CDR3 protein is CASRDRSSAETLYF. The sequenced CDR3 bases are TGTGCCAGCAGGGACAGGTCGAGTGCAGAA.

As concerns this clone: The gene names given are mouse names. The read stops 4 residues short of the end of the CDR3; the missing end is completed from the germline J gene. The V gene is TRBV1, the J gene TRBJ1-1, with TRBD1 matching over 7 bases. Germline CDR1 and CDR2: NSQYPW and LRSPGD (reference sequence). V dropped 1 base and J dropped 4; count of bases not matched to a gene: 3. This CDR3 contains 14 residues. CDR3 protein: CTCSAGQGVTEVFF. CDR3 bases read: TGCACCTGCAGTGCAGGACAGGGAGTCACA.

Concerning this clone: The germline and genes are mouse ones. The read terminates 4 residues before the CDR3 end, so the remaining end is supplied by the germline J gene. The rearrangement joins TRBV1 to TRBJ2-7, with 11 bases aligning to TRBD1. The ends lost 1 base at V and 3 bases at J; junction bases unmatched: 5. CDR3 length equals 16 residues. Germline CDR1 is NSQYPW and CDR2 is LRSPGD (reference sequence). CDR3 protein: CTCSAAPGQGGYEQYF. The sequenced CDR3 bases are TGCACCTGCAGTGCAGCTCCGGGACAGGGGGGCTAT. Based on the CDR3 plus reference TRBV1 and TRBJ2-7, the full variable domain is VTLLEQNPRWRLVPRGQAVNLRCILKNSQYPWMSWYQQDLQKQLQWLFTLRSPGDKEVKSLPGADYLATRVTDTELRLQVANMSQGRTLYCTCSAAPGQGGYEQYFGPGTRLTVL.

The sample holds many counts of this clone. The genes are named according to mouse. The read falls 4 residues short of the CDR3 end, and the missing part is taken from the germline J gene. The identical CDR3 is also encoded by other nucleotide sequences in the sample. The chain has TRBV13-2 and TRBJ1-2; possibly TRBD1 for D (6 bases). The CDR3 is made up of 14 amino acids. V was shortened by 2 bases and J by 2 bases, with 10 bases between the two germline ends. CDR1 and CDR2 (germline): NNHNN, SYGAGS (reference sequence). The CDR3 region is CASGDRGENSDYTF. Incomplete CDR3 DNA: TGTGCCAGCGGTGACAGGGGCGAGAACTCC.

With regard to this clone: The genes and germline here are from mouse. With the read ending 4 residues before the CDR3 end, the germline J gene is used to fill in that end. The sample contains more than one DNA sequence encoding this CDR3. The chain couples TRBV5 to TRBJ2-2, with 7 bases identical to TRBD1. Trimming at V came to 0 bases and at J to 0 bases, leaving 1 base not matched to a gene. This CDR3 is 16 amino acids long. The germline CDR1 and CDR2 sequences are LGHNA and YNLKQL (reference sequence). The part of the CDR3 DNA that was read is TGTGCCAGCAGCCAAGATCAGGGGGCAAACACCGGG. Amino acids: CASSQDQGANTG. The full-length CDR3 reads as CASSQDQGANTGQLYF.

On this clone itself: The genes and germline here are from mouse. The CDR3 loop reads CASSIKGANNYAEQFF. CDR3 bases read: TGTGCCAGCAGTATCAAGGGGGCGAATAACTATGCT. J is TRBJ2-1 and V is TRBV19; possible D gene TRBD1, 7 bases. Sequencing ends 4 residues short of the CDR3 end; the germline J gene provides the rest. The germline V and J ends were trimmed by 2 bases and 0 bases, with 12 bases remaining between them. CDR3 length equals 16 residues. Germline V gene data show CDR1 as FNHDT and CDR2 as SITEND (reference sequence).

This clone has only a few counts. Gene names are mouse gene names. The CDR3 extends 4 residues past the end of the read, so its final part is completed from the germline J gene. In the same sample, other DNA sequences code for this CDR3. The chain employs TRBV5 and TRBJ2-3; TRBD2 matches 8 bases. Per germline, CDR1 LGHNA and CDR2 YNLKQL (reference sequence). The CDR3 extends over 16 amino acids. Germline trimming cut 1 base from V and 0 bases from J; bases unmatched to any gene: 3. The sequenced CDR3 bases are TGTGCCAGCAGCCAAGCTGGGGGGACTAGTGCAGAA. Amino acids: CASSQAGGTSAE. Given in full, the CDR3 is CASSQAGGTSAETLYF.

A remark on this clone: The listed genes are named as in mouse. The read gets to within 4 residues of the CDR3 end, and the germline J gene fills in the rest. V and J are TRBV13-1 and TRBJ2-3, with 9 bases matching TRBD2. The CDR3 extends over 15 amino acids. The ends lost 6 bases at V and 0 bases at J; junction bases unmatched: 5. CDR1 is NSHNY and CDR2 is SYGAGN in the germline V gene. The CDR3 region is CASNLGGFSAETLYF. The sequenced CDR3 bases are TGTGCCAGCAATCTGGGGGGGTTTAGTGCAGAA.

Worth noting for this clone: Gene names follow the mouse nomenclature. The sequence runs out 4 residues before the end of the CDR3; the remainder is reconstructed from the germline J gene. The chain joins TRBV4 to TRBJ2-3, with TRBD1 identical over 7 bases. The V gene end was trimmed by 5 bases and the J gene end by 3 bases; junction bases not matched to a gene: 5. This CDR3 region has 14 residues. CDR1 is LGHDT and CDR2 is YNNKQL in the germline V gene (reference sequence). The covered CDR3 bases are TGTGCCAGCAGCCACAGGGGAGGAGCAGAA. Its translation is CASSHRGGAE. The full CDR3 is CASSHRGGAETLYF.

This clone was picked up a small number of times. Genes here carry mouse names. The CDR3: CASSQEWSGGDQDTQYF. The DNA read from the CDR3 is TGTGCCAGCAGCCAAGAATGGTCTGGGGGGGACCAAGAC. The chain carries TRBV5 and TRBJ2-5, with TRBD2 identical over 9 bases. The CDR3 is cut off 4 residues early in the read; its end comes from the germline J gene. This CDR3 region has 17 residues. The germline gives CDR1 LGHNA, CDR2 YNLKQL (reference sequence). With V trimmed by 0 bases and J by 1 base, 5 bases remained unmatched.

This clone appeared a few times. All gene names here are mouse names. From the germline J gene comes the end of the CDR3, since the read stops 4 residues before it. The V and J genes are TRBV5 and TRBJ2-3, with 9 bases fitting TRBD2. This CDR3 comprises 15 residues. Germline V gene sequence: CDR1 LGHNA, CDR2 YNLKQL (reference sequence). After removal of 0 bases from V and 3 bases from J, the junction contained 1 base not matched to a gene. The CDR3 loop reads CASSQDGGAAETLYF. The sequenced CDR3 bases are TGTGCCAGCAGCCAAGATGGGGGGGCGGCAGAA.

In regard to this clone: It may be a read error: a sequence one base away is much more abundant. Germline and genes: mouse. The CDR3 extends 4 residues past the end of the read, so its final part is completed from the germline J gene. Other DNA sequences from this sample encode an identical CDR3 as well. This chain links TRBV13-1 with TRBJ1-2, with TRBD1 identical over 8 bases. Germline-derived CDR1 and CDR2 are NSHNY and SYGAGN. The CDR3 sequence is 14 residues long. The trim removed 4 bases at V and 0 bases at J, leaving 2 bases unmatched. CDR3 protein: CASSLQGANSDYTF. The CDR3 DNA, read in part, is TGTGCCAGCAGTTTACAGGGGGCAAACTCC.

In its sample, this clone was seen a few times. Gene names follow the mouse nomenclature. The CDR3 end lies 4 residues beyond the end of the read and is filled in from the germline J gene. V and J are TRBV3 and TRBJ2-3; D is ambiguous. CDR3 size: 14 residues. V lost 0 bases, J lost 1 base, and 5 bases lay in between. CDR1 is SNHLY and CDR2 is FYNGKV in the germline V gene (reference sequence). CDR3 protein: CASSLAQGAETLYF. CDR3 bases read: TGTGCCAGCAGCTTAGCTCAGGGTGCAGAA. The full variable domain, in which reference TRBV3 and TRBJ2-3 provide the parts outside the CDR3, is GPKVLQIPSHQIIDMGQMVTLNCDPVSNHLYFYWYKQILGQQMEFLVNFYNGKVMEKSKLFKDQFSVERPDGSYFTLKIQPTALEDSAVYFCASSLAQGAETLYFGSGTRLTVL.

On this clone itself: Gene names are the mouse ones. Read sequence stops 3 residues before the CDR3 end, and the germline J gene provides the missing end. The J gene is TRBJ1-3, the V gene TRBV1; no clear D. Per the germline V gene, CDR1 is NSQYPW and CDR2 is LRSPGD (reference sequence). The V end was cut by 4 bases, the J end by 8 bases, with 9 bases between. The CDR3 runs to 12 residues. The sequenced CDR3 bases are TGCACCTGCAGTGAAGATACACATACG. It yields the protein CTCSEDTHT. The entire CDR3 protein is CTCSEDTHTLYF.

This clone was seen at least ten times. All gene names here are mouse names. The read falls 4 residues short of the CDR3 end, and the missing part is taken from the germline J gene. The chain employs TRBV31 and TRBJ2-3; 8 bases align to TRBD2. V shed 2 bases, J shed 0 bases, and the junction held 4 bases outside the gene matches. Germline loops: CDR1 GKSSPN, CDR2 SITVG. The CDR3 runs 15 residues. CDR3 residues: CAWSVWGDSAETLYF. The sequenced part of the CDR3 DNA is TGTGCCTGGAGTGTCTGGGGGGATAGTGCAGAA.

The sample holds a few counts of this clone. Mouse germline and gene names are used. Read data end 4 residues before the CDR3 end; the end is taken from the germline J gene. V gene TRBV13-2 combines with J gene TRBJ2-1; 11 nucleotides match TRBD2. Trimming took 1 base from V and 6 from J; bases not matched to a gene: 6. The CDR3 contains 16 residues. Germline loops: CDR1 NNHNN, CDR2 SYGAGS (reference sequence). The CDR3 protein is CASGDRLGGRGAEQFF. The sequenced CDR3 bases are TGTGCCAGCGGTGATCGACTGGGGGGGAGGGGTGCT.

With regard to this clone: Gene labels here are mouse ones. The read finishes 4 residues shy of the CDR3 end, and the germline J gene is used to complete it. The sample holds other DNA sequences that translate to the same CDR3. The rearrangement joins TRBV19 to TRBJ2-1, with 10 nucleotides matching TRBD1. Germline V gives CDR1 FNHDT, CDR2 SITEND (reference sequence). The CDR3 is made up of 13 amino acids. CDR3 in amino acids: CASSRQGAAEQFF. The DNA read from the CDR3 is TGTGCCAGCAGTCGACAGGGGGCCGCT.